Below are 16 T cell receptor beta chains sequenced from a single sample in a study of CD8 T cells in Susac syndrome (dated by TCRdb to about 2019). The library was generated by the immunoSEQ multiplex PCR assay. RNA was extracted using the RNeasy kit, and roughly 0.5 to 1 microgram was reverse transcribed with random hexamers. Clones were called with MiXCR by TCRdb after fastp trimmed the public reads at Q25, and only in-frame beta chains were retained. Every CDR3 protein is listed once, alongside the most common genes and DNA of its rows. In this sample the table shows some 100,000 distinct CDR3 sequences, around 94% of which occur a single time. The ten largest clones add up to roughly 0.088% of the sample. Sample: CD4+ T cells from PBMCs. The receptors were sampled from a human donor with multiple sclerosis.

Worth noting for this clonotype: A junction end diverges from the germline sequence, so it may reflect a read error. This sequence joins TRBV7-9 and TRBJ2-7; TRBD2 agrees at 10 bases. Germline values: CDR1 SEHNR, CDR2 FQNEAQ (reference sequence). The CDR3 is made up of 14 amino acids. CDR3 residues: CASSLAGGTYEQYF. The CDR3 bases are TGTGCCAGCAGTTTAGCGGGGGGTACCTACGAGCAGTACTTC.

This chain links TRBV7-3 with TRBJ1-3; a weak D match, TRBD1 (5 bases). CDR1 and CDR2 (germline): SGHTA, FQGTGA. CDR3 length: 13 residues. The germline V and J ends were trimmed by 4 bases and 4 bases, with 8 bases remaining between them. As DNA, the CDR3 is TGTGCCAGCAGCTCAGGGAAAGGAAACACCATATATTTT. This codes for CASSSGKGNTIYF.

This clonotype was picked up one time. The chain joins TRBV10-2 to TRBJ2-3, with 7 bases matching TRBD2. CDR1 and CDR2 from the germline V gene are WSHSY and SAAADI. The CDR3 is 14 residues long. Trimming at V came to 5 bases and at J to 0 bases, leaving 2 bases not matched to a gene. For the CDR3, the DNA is TGCGCCAGCAGTAGCGGGGCGAGCACAGATACGCAGTATTTT. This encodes CASSSGASTDTQYF.

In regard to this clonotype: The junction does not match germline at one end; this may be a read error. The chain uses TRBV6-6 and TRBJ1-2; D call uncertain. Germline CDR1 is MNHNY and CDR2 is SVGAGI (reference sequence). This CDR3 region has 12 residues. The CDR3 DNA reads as TGTGCCAGCAGATCGACTTTACTGGGGATTGGCTTC. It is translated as CASRSTLLGIGF.

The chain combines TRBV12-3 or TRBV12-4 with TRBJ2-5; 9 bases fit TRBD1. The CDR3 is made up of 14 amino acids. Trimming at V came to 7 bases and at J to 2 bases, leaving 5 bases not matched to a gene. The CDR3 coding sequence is TGTGCCAGCAATGGACAGGGGCGACAAGAGACCCAGTACTTC. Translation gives CASNGQGRQETQYF.

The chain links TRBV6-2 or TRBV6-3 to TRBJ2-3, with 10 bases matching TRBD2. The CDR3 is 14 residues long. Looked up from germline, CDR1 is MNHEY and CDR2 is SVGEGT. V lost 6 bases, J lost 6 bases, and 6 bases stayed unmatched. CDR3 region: CASRQSGGADTQYF. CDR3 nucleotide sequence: TGTGCCAGCAGGCAAAGCGGGGGGGCCGATACGCAGTATTTT.

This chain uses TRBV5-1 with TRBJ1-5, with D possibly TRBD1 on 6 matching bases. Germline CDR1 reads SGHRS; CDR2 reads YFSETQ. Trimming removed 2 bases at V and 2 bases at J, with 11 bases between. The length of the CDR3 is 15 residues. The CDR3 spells CASSLTGSGNQPQHF. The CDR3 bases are TGCGCCAGCAGCTTAACAGGGAGTGGCAATCAGCCCCAGCATTTT.

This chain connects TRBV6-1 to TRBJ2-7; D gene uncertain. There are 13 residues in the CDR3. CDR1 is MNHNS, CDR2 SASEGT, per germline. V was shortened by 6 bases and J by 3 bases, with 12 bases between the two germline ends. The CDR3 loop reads CASSDGVVYEQYF. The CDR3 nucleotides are TGTGCCAGCAGCGATGGTGTCGTCTACGAGCAGTACTTC.

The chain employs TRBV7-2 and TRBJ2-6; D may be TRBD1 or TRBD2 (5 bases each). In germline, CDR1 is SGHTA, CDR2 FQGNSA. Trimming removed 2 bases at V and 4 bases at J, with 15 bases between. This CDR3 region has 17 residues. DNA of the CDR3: TGTGCCAGCAGCTTAATAGGACTCGGGGCCGGGGCCAACGTCCTGACTTTC. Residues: CASSLIGLGAGANVLTF.

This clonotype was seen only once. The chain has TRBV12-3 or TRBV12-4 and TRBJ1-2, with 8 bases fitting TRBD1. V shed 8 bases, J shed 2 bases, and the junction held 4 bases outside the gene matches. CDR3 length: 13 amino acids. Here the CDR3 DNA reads TGTGCCAGCGAGACAGGGGAGAACTATGGCTACACCTTC. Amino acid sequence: CASETGENYGYTF.

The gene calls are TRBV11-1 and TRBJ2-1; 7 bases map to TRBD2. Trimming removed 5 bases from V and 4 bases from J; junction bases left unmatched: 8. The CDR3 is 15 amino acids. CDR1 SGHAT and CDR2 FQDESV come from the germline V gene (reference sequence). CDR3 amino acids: CASSPGGFLYNEQFF. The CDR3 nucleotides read TGTGCCAGCAGCCCCGGGGGGTTTTTATACAATGAGCAGTTCTTC.

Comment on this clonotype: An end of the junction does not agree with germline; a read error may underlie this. CDR3 DNA sequence: TGCAGTGCTAGAGATACTCCAGCCAGGACTGAAGTTTTCTTT. It yields the protein CSARDTPARTEVFF. V usage is TRBV20-1 and J usage is TRBJ1-1; no clear D gene. The CDR3 totals 14 residues. CDR1 and CDR2 (germline): DFQATT, SNEGSKA (reference sequence).

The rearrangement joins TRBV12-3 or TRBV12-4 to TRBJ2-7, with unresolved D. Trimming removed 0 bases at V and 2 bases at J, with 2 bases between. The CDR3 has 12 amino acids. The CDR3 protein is CASSLAAYEQYF. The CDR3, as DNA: TGTGCCAGCAGTTTAGCGGCCTACGAGCAGTACTTC.

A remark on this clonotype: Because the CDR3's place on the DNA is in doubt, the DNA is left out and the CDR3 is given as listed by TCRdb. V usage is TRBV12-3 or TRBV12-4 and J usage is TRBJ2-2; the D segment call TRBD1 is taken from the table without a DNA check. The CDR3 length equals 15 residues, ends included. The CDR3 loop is CASSRQGFGAGELFF.

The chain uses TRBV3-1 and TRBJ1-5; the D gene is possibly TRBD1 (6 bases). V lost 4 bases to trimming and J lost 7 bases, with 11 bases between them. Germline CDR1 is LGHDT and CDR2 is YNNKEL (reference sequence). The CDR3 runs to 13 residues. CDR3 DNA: TGTGCCAGCAGCCCACAGGGTTACCAGCCCCAGCATTTT. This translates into CASSPQGYQPQHF.

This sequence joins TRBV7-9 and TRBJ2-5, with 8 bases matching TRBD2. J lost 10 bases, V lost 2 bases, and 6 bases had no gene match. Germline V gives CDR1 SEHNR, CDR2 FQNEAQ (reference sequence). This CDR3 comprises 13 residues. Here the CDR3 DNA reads TGTGCCAGCAGCTTAAGCGGGGGACCCTTCCAGTACTTC. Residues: CASSLSGGPFQYF.